These 32 T cell receptor beta chains were all obtained from the same sample, sequenced in a study of PD-L1 blockade in urothelial cancer. Some clones are missing from TCRdb's copy, which holds only in-frame ones; the method was immunoSEQ multiplex PCR. Of some 76,000 clones in the sample, around nine tenths were seen once. Material: PBMCs, obtained around atezolizumab (anti-PD-L1) treatment. The receptors were gathered from a man between 60 and 75 years old with urothelial cancer.

This chain links TRBV9 with TRBJ1-2, with TRBD1 identical over 10 bases. V was clipped by 0 bases and J by 4 bases; unmatched bases: 3. The CDR3 covers 15 residues. The germline V gene has CDR1 SGDLS and CDR2 YYNGEE. CDR3 residues: CASSVGDRGTYGYTF. The CDR3 bases are TGTGCCAGCAGCGTAGGGGACAGGGGCACCTATGGCTACACCTTC.

V gene TRBV19 combines with J gene TRBJ2-2; 8 bases match TRBD1. Germline trimming cut 9 bases from V and 1 base from J; bases unmatched to any gene: 10. Germline V gene sequence: CDR1 LNHDA, CDR2 SQIVND (reference sequence). This CDR3 has 16 amino acids. CDR3 sequence: CASSGRGTGNTGELFF. The CDR3 DNA sequence: TGTGCCAGCTCTGGGCGCGGGACAGGGAACACCGGGGAGCTGTTTTTT.

The genes are TRBV9 and TRBJ2-6; TRBD1 is a possible D gene (5 bases). Between the trimmed V and J ends, which lost 3 bases and 2 bases, there was a span of 12 bases. This CDR3 spans 16 amino acids. Germline CDR1 and CDR2: SGDLS and YYNGEE. The CDR3 DNA reads as TGTGCCAGCAGCGAATTCAGGGCGGCTGGGGCCAACGTCCTGACTTTC. This encodes CASSEFRAAGANVLTF.

The rearrangement joins TRBV7-6 to TRBJ2-1, with 10 bases identical to TRBD1. The germline CDR1 and CDR2 sequences are SGHVS and FNYEAQ. Losses at the gene ends were 1 base for V and 6 bases for J; bases not matched to a gene: 9. The CDR3 covers 17 residues. CDR3 in amino acids: CASSLVPGQGKGNEQFF. For the CDR3, the DNA is TGTGCCAGCAGCTTAGTTCCGGGACAGGGGAAGGGCAATGAGCAGTTCTTC.

The CDR3 region has the DNA TGTGCCTGGAGCGGGGGGGGAATGAGTGCAAGGGGCACTGAAGCTTTCTTT. Translation: CAWSGGGMSARGTEAFF. The chain recombines TRBV30 with TRBJ1-1; weak D call: TRBD1 (5 bases). The CDR3 is 17 amino acids. Trimming took off 3 bases at V and 4 bases at J, with 24 bases between the two ends. Germline V gives CDR1 GTSNPN, CDR2 SVGIG (reference sequence).

The chain couples TRBV6-6 to TRBJ1-5; no reliable D call. CDR1 MNHNY and CDR2 SVGAGI come from the germline V gene (reference sequence). The V end was cut by 0 bases, the J end by 5 bases, with 11 bases between. There are 15 residues in the CDR3. In DNA form, the CDR3 reads TGTGCCAGCAGTTACTCGATTCAGGAAGATCAGCCCCAGCATTTT. It is translated as CASSYSIQEDQPQHF.

This chain links TRBV6-1 with TRBJ2-4; no firm D call. Germline loops: CDR1 MNHNS, CDR2 SASEGT. V lost 3 bases to trimming and J lost 0 bases, with 9 bases between them. The CDR3 has 15 amino acids. The CDR3 DNA is TGTGCCAGCAGTGAGACAATCCTAGCCAAAAACATTCAGTACTTC. Its translation: CASSETILAKNIQYF.

Concerning this clone itself: Relative to the germline gene, one junction end is altered; a read error may explain this. The gene calls are TRBV5-6 and TRBJ1-1; D not resolved. In germline, CDR1 is SGHDT, CDR2 YYEEEE. The CDR3 is made up of 15 amino acids. CDR3 protein: CASRLGGFGATEAFF. The CDR3, as DNA: TGTGCCAGCCGCTTGGGCGGATTTGGAGCCACTGAAGCTTTCTTT.

V is TRBV7-6 and J is TRBJ1-3; no clear D. This CDR3 contains 15 residues. The germline gives CDR1 SGHVS, CDR2 FNYEAQ. Trimming pared 0 bases from V and 0 bases from J, leaving 6 bases between. CDR3 coding DNA: TGTGCCAGCAGCTTAGCGCGGAGCTCTGGAAACACCATATATTTT. Translating gives CASSLARSSGNTIYF.

This chain links TRBV29-1 with TRBJ2-2; 8 positions agree with TRBD1. J was trimmed by 4 bases and V by 5 bases; bases with no gene match: 9. CDR3 length: 15 amino acids. Germline CDR1 reads SQVTM; CDR2 reads ANQGSEA. For the CDR3, the DNA is TGCAGCGTTCGTATCACAGGGGGGCGCACCGGGGAGCTGTTTTTT. Amino acids: CSVRITGGRTGELFF.

This sequence joins TRBV2 and TRBJ2-7; D might be TRBD1 (6 bases). Trimming removed 2 bases from V and 7 bases from J, with 9 bases in between. This CDR3 is 12 amino acids long. Germline CDR1 is SNHLY and CDR2 is FYNNEI. CDR3 DNA: TGTGCCAGCAGTGAATCACAGGGAGAGCAGTACTTC. Amino acids: CASSESQGEQYF. The variable domain in full, with the rest retrieved from reference TRBV2 and TRBJ2-7, is EPEVTQTPSHQVTQMGQEVILRCVPISNHLYFYWYRQILGQKVEFLVSFYNNEISEKSEIFDDQFSVERPDGSNFTLKIRSTKLEDSAMYFCASSESQGEQYFGPGTRLTVT.

V is TRBV5-1 and J is TRBJ1-3, with D possibly matching TRBD1 (5 bases). The CDR3 extends over 14 amino acids. V lost 0 bases, J lost 2 bases, and 6 bases lay in between. The germline gives CDR1 SGHRS, CDR2 YFSETQ. The CDR3 reads CASSLETAGNTIYF. CDR3 DNA: TGCGCCAGCAGCTTGGAGACAGCTGGAAACACCATATATTTT.

J is TRBJ2-5 and V is TRBV5-1; 12 nucleotides agree with TRBD2. Germline loops: CDR1 SGHRS, CDR2 YFSETQ. There are 16 residues in the CDR3. The ends lost 1 base at V and 3 bases at J; junction bases unmatched: 4. CDR3: CASSLSLAGGEETQYF. The CDR3, as DNA: TGCGCCAGCAGCTTGTCGCTAGCGGGGGGGGAAGAGACCCAGTACTTC.

This chain connects TRBV5-1 to TRBJ2-1; 16 bases are shared with TRBD2. In germline, CDR1 is SGHRS, CDR2 YFSETQ. The CDR3 extends over 22 amino acids. V was pared by 5 bases and J by 5 bases, with 22 bases of the junction left unmatched. The DNA for the CDR3 is TGCGCCAGCAGACTCAGGGGGGGCGGGACACTGGGACTAGCGGGAGGGAACAATGAGCAGTTCTTC. Translated, it gives CASRLRGGGTLGLAGGNNEQFF.

The chain employs TRBV7-8 and TRBJ1-1; no clear D gene. The CDR3 extends over 12 amino acids. Germline assignment: CDR1 SGHVS and CDR2 FQNEAQ. The V and J ends lost 3 bases and 5 bases respectively, with 7 bases between them. The DNA for the CDR3 is TGTGCCAGCAGCTTCGGGAGGACTGAAGCTTTCTTT. This gives the protein CASSFGRTEAFF.

For the CDR3, the DNA is TGTGCCAGCAGCCCCGCCGGGGTCACAGATACGCAGTATTTT. Amino acids: CASSPAGVTDTQYF. The gene calls are TRBV9 and TRBJ2-3; TRBD2 is a possible D gene (5 bases). The V end lost 4 bases, the J end lost 2 bases, and 11 bases lay between the germline ends. The CDR3 extends over 14 amino acids. The V gene's germline CDR1 is SGDLS and CDR2 YYNGEE.

This clone was seen a few times. This chain joins TRBV19 and TRBJ1-2; TRBD1 matches at 9 bases. V lost 5 bases to trimming and J lost 2 bases; unmatched junction nucleotides: 9. The CDR3 contains 16 residues. Per the germline V gene, CDR1 is LNHDA and CDR2 is SQIVND (reference sequence). The CDR3 reads CASSPLLGTGNYGYTF. The CDR3 DNA reads TGTGCCAGTAGTCCTTTATTAGGGACAGGGAACTATGGCTACACCTTC.

This chain joins TRBV13 and TRBJ1-2, with D possibly TRBD1 on 5 matching bases. Germline assignment: CDR1 PRHDT and CDR2 FYEKMQ (reference sequence). CDR3 length equals 15 residues. Trimming stripped 1 base from V and 5 bases from J, with 14 bases between. The CDR3 nucleotides are TGTGCCAGCAGCTTAGAGGAGGGGCCCTCGTATGGCTACACCTTC. Translating gives CASSLEEGPSYGYTF.

The genes are TRBV4-2 and TRBJ2-1, with TRBD2 as a possible D gene (5 bases). CDR1 is LGHNA, CDR2 YNFKEQ, per germline. V dropped 3 bases and J dropped 6 bases, with 27 bases sitting between them. The CDR3 is 19 amino acids. The CDR3 bases are TGTGCCAGCAGCCAGGAAATTTTTGGACTGGCGCGGCGCGGCAATGAGCAGTTCTTC. It is translated as CASSQEIFGLARRGNEQFF.

Here the CDR3 DNA reads TGTGCCAGCAGCTTAGAGACCGACAGAAGGGAGCAGTTCTTC. It yields the protein CASSLETDRREQFF. The chain carries TRBV7-8 and TRBJ2-1, with D maybe TRBD1 (5 bases). V lost 1 base to trimming and J lost 10 bases, with 14 bases between them. Germline V gives CDR1 SGHVS, CDR2 FQNEAQ. The CDR3 sequence is 14 residues long.

The chain couples TRBV5-1 to TRBJ2-3; 11 positions agree with TRBD2. This CDR3 has 14 residues. Germline assignment: CDR1 SGHRS and CDR2 YFSETQ. V shed 6 bases and J 5 bases; nucleotides not matched to a gene: 5. The CDR3 loop reads CASIAGGREDTQYF. DNA of the CDR3: TGCGCCAGCATAGCGGGGGGGCGTGAAGATACGCAGTATTTT. Looking up the rest from reference TRBV5-1 and TRBJ2-3 gives the full variable domain: KAGVTQTPRYLIKTRGQQVTLSCSPISGHRSVSWYQQTPGQGLQFLFEYFSETQRNKGNFPGRFSGRQFSNSRSEMNVSTLELGDSALYLCASIAGGREDTQYFGPGTRLTVL.

V and J are TRBV5-4 and TRBJ2-1; 15 nucleotides line up with TRBD2. J was trimmed by 7 bases and V by 4 bases; bases with no gene match: 6. CDR1 and CDR2 (germline): SGHNT, YYREEE (reference sequence). This CDR3 has 16 residues. The CDR3 region has the DNA TGTGCCAGCAGCCCACGGACTAGCGGGGGGGCAAATGAGCAGTTCTTC. This codes for CASSPRTSGGANEQFF.

The table lists this clone with a count of one. The genes are TRBV5-1 and TRBJ2-7; 12 bases match TRBD1. Germline loops: CDR1 SGHRS, CDR2 YFSETQ. The CDR3 is 15 amino acids. V shed 4 bases and J 5 bases; nucleotides not matched to a gene: 7. The chain's CDR3 is CASSRQGQGAHEQYF. The CDR3 DNA reads TGCGCCAGCAGCCGACAGGGACAGGGGGCCCACGAGCAGTACTTC.

This chain links TRBV28 with TRBJ2-2; 7 bases are a match to TRBD1. The germline gives CDR1 MDHEN, CDR2 SYDVKM. The length of the CDR3 is 15 residues. V lost 2 bases, J lost 0 bases, and 0 bases stayed unmatched. As DNA, the CDR3 is TGTGCCAGCAGTTTAGACAGGGCGAACACCGGGGAGCTGTTTTTT. Translation gives CASSLDRANTGELFF.

The chain is built from TRBV18 and TRBJ1-2; 9 positions agree with TRBD1. J gave up 6 bases and V 4 bases, and 9 bases lay outside the gene matches. CDR3 length equals 15 residues. The germline gives CDR1 KGHSH, CDR2 LQKENI. In DNA, the CDR3 is TGTGCCAGCTCACTCCCGGGACAGGGTTTGCATGGCTACACCTTC. This translates into CASSLPGQGLHGYTF.

The chain links TRBV6-1 to TRBJ1-1, with 11 bases matching TRBD1. In germline, CDR1 is MNHNS, CDR2 SASEGT. Trimming cost V 2 bases and J 3 bases; bases outside gene matches: 11. This CDR3 is built from 18 residues. The CDR3 sequence: CASSERTGGIGRYTEAFF. In DNA, the CDR3 is TGTGCCAGCAGTGAAAGGACAGGGGGCATAGGTCGGTACACTGAAGCTTTCTTT.

This clone appeared a few times. The V gene is TRBV6-5, the J gene TRBJ2-1; 9 bases align to TRBD2. CDR1 and CDR2 from the germline V gene are MNHEY and SVGAGI. V was clipped by 2 bases and J by 1 base; unmatched bases: 3. The CDR3 loop spans 16 amino acids. The CDR3 bases are TGTGCCAGCAGTTACCGGGGACTAGCTTCCTACAATGAGCAGTTCTTC. The encoded protein is CASSYRGLASYNEQFF.

This sequence joins TRBV9 and TRBJ1-1, with D possibly matching TRBD1 (5 bases). CDR3 length: 17 amino acids. Germline loops: CDR1 SGDLS, CDR2 YYNGEE. Trimming shortened V by 3 bases and J by 5 bases, and 23 bases separated the two germline ends. The DNA of the CDR3 is TGTGCCAGCAGCGGGGTCGCAGGGACTTGGCGAGGAACTGAAGCTTTCTTT. This codes for CASSGVAGTWRGTEAFF.

J is TRBJ1-1 and V is TRBV15, with no clear D. Trimming pared 0 bases from V and 6 bases from J, leaving 8 bases between. This CDR3 is 13 amino acids long. Looked up from germline, CDR1 is LNHNV and CDR2 is YYDKDF (reference sequence). CDR3 sequence (DNA): TGTGCCACCAGCAGAGACAGGCTTCCTGAAGCTTTCTTT. Translating gives CATSRDRLPEAFF.

This clone was observed a handful of times. Other DNA sequences in this sample translate to the same CDR3. This chain joins TRBV5-1 and TRBJ2-7; the match to TRBD1 covers 10 bases. J gave up 2 bases and V 0 bases, and 2 bases lay outside the gene matches. Germline lookup yields CDR1 SGHRS and CDR2 YFSETQ. The CDR3 consists of 15 residues. The CDR3 sequence is CASSLGQGAAYEQYF. CDR3 sequence (DNA): TGCGCCAGCAGCTTGGGACAGGGGGCGGCCTACGAGCAGTACTTC.

This sequence joins TRBV5-1 and TRBJ2-2; 7 bases agree with TRBD2. This CDR3 has 15 amino acids. V trimming: 4 bases; J trimming: 3 bases; junction bases outside the gene matches: 6. Germline values: CDR1 SGHRS, CDR2 YFSETQ. This CDR3 reads CASSRGGGHTGELFF. Here the CDR3 DNA reads TGCGCCAGCAGCCGCGGGGGAGGGCACACCGGGGAGCTGTTTTTT.

The rearrangement links TRBV5-1 to TRBJ2-3, with 7 bases identical to TRBD2. J gave up 3 bases and V 4 bases, and 8 bases lay outside the gene matches. Germline lookup yields CDR1 SGHRS and CDR2 YFSETQ. This CDR3 region has 15 residues. This chain's CDR3 is CASSADGGTTDTQYF. The CDR3 coding sequence is TGCGCCAGCAGCGCCGACGGGGGGACTACAGATACGCAGTATTTT.